This T cell receptor beta chain was captured by sequencing in a study of cytomegalovirus exposure and HLA in healthy donors. In this sample, this clone turned up a few times. PCR involved 60 Vbeta and 13 Jbeta primers. Data came from immunoSEQ multiplex PCR; TCRdb stores just in-frame clones and leaves some out. Of more than 85,000 clones detected, 60% to 80% appear once; the ten largest clones hold approximately 16%. In germline, CDR1 is SGHAT, CDR2 FQNNGV. V dropped 5 bases and J dropped 11; count of bases not matched to a gene: 5. The CDR3 runs 12 residues. This chain joins TRBV11-2 and TRBJ1-4; 7 bases map to TRBD1. This receptor was obtained from a woman aged 50 to 60 in good health and CMV-seropositive. Material for sequencing was PBMCs. CDR3 region: CASSETGTKLFF. DNA for the CDR3: TGTGCCAGCAGCGAGACAGGGACGAAACTGTTTTTT.